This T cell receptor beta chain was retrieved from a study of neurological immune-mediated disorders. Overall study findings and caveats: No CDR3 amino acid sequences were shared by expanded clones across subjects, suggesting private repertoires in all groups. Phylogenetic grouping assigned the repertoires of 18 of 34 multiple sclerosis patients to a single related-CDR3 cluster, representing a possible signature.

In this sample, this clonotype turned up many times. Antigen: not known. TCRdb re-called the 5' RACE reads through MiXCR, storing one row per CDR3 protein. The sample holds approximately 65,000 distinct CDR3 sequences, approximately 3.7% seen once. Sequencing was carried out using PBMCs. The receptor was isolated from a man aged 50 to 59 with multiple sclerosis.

CDR3 in amino acids: CASSRMDRELFF. CDR3 DNA: TGTGCCAGCAGCCGGATGGATAGGGAGCTGTTTTTT. The chain uses TRBV7-9 and TRBJ2-2, with no clear D. Trimming left V 5 bases short and J 9 bases short, with 10 bases between. Per the germline V gene, CDR1 is SEHNR and CDR2 is FQNEAQ (reference sequence). The CDR3 is 12 amino acids. Full variable domain (remainder filled in from reference TRBV7-9 and TRBJ2-2): DTGVSQNPRHKITKRGQNVTFRCDPISEHNRLYWYRQTLGQGPEFLTYFQNEAQLEKSRLLSDRFSAERPKGSFSTLEIQRTEQGDSAMYLCASSRMDRELFFGEGSRLTVL.